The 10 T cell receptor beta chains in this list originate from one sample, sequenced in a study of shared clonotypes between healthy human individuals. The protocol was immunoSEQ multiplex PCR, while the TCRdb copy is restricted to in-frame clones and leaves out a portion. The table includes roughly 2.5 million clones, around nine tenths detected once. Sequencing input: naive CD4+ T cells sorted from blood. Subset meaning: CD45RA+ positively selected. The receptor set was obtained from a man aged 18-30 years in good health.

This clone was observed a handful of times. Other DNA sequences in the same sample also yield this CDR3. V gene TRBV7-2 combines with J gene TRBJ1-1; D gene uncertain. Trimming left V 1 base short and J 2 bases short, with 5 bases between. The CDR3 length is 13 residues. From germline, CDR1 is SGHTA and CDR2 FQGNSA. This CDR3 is CASSLVLNTEAFF. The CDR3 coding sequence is TGTGCCAGCAGCTTAGTCCTCAACACTGAAGCTTTCTTT.

The CDR3 here is CASSKGRGASYEQYF. In DNA form, the CDR3 reads TGCGCCAGCAGCAAAGGGCGGGGGGCCTCCTACGAGCAGTACTTC. The rearrangement links TRBV5-1 to TRBJ2-5, with 8 bases lining up with TRBD2. Gene TRBJ2-7 matches the end of the DNA better, so the J call may be wrong. Germline assignment: CDR1 SGHRS and CDR2 YFSETQ. The CDR3 has 15 residues.

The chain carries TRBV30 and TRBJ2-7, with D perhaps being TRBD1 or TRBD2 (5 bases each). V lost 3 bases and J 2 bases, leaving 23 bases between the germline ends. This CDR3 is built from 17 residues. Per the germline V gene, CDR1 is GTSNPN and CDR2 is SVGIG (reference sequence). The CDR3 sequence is CAWRGVASGRSPYEQYF. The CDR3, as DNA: TGTGCCTGGAGGGGGGTTGCGTCAGGGCGATCCCCCTACGAGCAGTACTTC.

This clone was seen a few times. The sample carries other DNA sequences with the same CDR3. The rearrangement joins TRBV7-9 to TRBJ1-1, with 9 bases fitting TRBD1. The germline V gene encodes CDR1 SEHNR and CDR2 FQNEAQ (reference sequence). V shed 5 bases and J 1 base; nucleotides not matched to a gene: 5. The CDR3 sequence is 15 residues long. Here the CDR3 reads CASSARQGGNTEAFF. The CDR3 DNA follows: TGTGCCAGCAGCGCCCGACAGGGGGGGAACACTGAAGCTTTCTTT. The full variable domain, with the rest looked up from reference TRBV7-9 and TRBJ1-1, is DTGVSQNPRHKITKRGQNVTFRCDPISEHNRLYWYRQTLGQGPEFLTYFQNEAQLEKSRLLSDRFSAERPKGSFSTLEIQRTEQGDSAMYLCASSARQGGNTEAFFGQGTRLTVV.

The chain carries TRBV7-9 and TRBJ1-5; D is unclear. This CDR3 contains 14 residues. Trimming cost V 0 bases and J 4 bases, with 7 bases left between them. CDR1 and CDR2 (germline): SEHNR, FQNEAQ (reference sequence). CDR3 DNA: TGTGCCAGCAGCTTAGCTGCGGGGAATCAGCCCCAGCATTTT. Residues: CASSLAAGNQPQHF. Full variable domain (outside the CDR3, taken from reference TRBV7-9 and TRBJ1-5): DTGVSQNPRHKITKRGQNVTFRCDPISEHNRLYWYRQTLGQGPEFLTYFQNEAQLEKSRLLSDRFSAERPKGSFSTLEIQRTEQGDSAMYLCASSLAAGNQPQHFGDGTRLSIL.

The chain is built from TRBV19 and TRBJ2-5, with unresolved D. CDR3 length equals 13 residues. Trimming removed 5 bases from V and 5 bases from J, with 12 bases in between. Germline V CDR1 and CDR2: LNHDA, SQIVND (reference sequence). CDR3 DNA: TGTGCCAGTAGTCCGAGCCCCTGGGAGACCCAGTACTTC. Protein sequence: CASSPSPWETQYF. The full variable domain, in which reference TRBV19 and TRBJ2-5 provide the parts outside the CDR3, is DGGITQSPKYLFRKEGQNVTLSCEQNLNHDAMYWYRQDPGQGLRLIYYSQIVNDFQKGDIAEGYSVSREKKESFPLTVTSAQKNPTAFYLCASSPSPWETQYFGPGTRLLVL.

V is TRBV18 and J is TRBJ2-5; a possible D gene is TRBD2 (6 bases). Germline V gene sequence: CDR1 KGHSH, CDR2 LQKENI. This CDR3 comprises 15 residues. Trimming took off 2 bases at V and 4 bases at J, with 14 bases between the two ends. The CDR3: CASSPGQGGAETQYF. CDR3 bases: TGTGCCAGCTCACCAGGGCAGGGAGGTGCAGAGACCCAGTACTTC.

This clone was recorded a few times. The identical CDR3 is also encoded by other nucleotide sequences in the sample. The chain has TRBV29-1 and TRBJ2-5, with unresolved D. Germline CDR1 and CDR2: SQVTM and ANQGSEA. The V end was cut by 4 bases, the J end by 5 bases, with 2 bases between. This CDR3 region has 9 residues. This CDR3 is CSVGETQYF. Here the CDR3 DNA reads TGCAGCGTTGGTGAGACCCAGTACTTC.

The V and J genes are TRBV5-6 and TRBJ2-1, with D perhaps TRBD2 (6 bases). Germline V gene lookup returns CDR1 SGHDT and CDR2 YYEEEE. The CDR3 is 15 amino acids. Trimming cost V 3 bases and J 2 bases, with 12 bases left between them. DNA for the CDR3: TGTGCCAGCAGCTCCCTTAGCGGACCCTACAATGAGCAGTTCTTC. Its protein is CASSSLSGPYNEQFF.

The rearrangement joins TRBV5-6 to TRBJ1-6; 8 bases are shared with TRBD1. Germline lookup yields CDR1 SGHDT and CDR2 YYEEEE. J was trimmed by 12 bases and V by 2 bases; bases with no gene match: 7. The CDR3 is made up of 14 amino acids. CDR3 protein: CASSFLDRVVPLHF. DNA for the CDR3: TGTGCCAGCAGCTTTTTGGACAGGGTTGTACCCCTCCACTTT.